The present T cell receptor (beta chain) was sequenced within a study of vaccination and CD4 T cells after COVID-19. At the level of the study: Cellular stimulation was performed using overlapping spike peptides derived from SARS-CoV-2, HCoV-NL63, HCoV-OC43 and HCoV-229E.

The CDR3 sequence is 14 residues long. Germline V gene sequence: CDR1 MDHEN, CDR2 SYDVKM. Trimming removed 6 bases from V and 4 bases from J, with 15 bases in between. Cultured CD4+ T cell DNA was sequenced using the Oncomine TCR Beta short-read assay. One entry per CDR3 protein results from TCRdb running MiXCR on the PCR reads. The sample lists 15,000 to 25,000 distinct CDR3 sequences; roughly 51% were seen once. Noted treatment: roughly 11-day PBMC culture with coronavirus spike peptide pools or control peptides (ViraFEST assay). ViraFEST enlarged antigen-specific T cell populations with peptide pools and afterwards sequenced TCRs. As concerns this clonotype: Antigen: not known.

The chain joins TRBV28 to TRBJ1-2, with a possible D match to TRBD1 (6 bases). The receptor was isolated from a human donor who had recovered from COVID-19. The material sequenced was CD4+ T cells from blood, cultured in vitro. The CDR3, as DNA: TGTGCCAGCAGGGTACAGGGACTCCTCTATGGCTACACCTTC. Encoded protein: CASRVQGLLYGYTF.